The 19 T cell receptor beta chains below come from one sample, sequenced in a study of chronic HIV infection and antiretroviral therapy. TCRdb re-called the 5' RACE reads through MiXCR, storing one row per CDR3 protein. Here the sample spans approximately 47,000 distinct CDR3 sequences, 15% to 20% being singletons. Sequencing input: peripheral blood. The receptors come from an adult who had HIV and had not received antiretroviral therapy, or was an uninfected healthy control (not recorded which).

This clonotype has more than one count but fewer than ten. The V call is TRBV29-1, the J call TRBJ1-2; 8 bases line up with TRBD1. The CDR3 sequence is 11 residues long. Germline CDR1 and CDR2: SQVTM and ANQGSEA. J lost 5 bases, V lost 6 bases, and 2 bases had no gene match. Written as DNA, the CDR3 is TGCAGCGTCGACAGGGGTTATGGCTACACCTTC. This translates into CSVDRGYGYTF.

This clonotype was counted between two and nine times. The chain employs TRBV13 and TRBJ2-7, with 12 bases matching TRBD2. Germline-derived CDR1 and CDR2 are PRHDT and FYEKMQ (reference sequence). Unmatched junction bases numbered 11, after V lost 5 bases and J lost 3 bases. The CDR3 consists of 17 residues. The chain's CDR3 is CASSLGTSGPGLYEQYF. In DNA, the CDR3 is TGTGCCAGCAGCCTTGGGACTAGCGGGCCGGGCCTCTACGAGCAGTACTTC.

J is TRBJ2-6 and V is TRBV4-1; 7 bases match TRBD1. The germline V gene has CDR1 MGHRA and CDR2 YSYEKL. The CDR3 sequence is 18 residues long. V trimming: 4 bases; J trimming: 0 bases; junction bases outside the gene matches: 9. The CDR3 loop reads CASSLGQARSSGANVLTF. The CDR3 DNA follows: TGCGCCAGCAGCCTAGGACAGGCGAGAAGCTCTGGGGCCAACGTCCTGACTTTC.

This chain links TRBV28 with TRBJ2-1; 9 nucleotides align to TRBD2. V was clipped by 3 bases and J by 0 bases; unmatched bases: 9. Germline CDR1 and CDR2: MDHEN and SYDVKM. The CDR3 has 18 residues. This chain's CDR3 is CASSFILAGSSSYNEQFF. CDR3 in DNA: TGTGCCAGCAGTTTCATCCTAGCGGGGAGTAGCTCCTACAATGAGCAGTTCTTC.

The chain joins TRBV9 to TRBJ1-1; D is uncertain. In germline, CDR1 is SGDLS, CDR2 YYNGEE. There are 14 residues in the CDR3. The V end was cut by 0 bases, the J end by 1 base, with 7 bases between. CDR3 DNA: TGTGCCAGCAGCGTAGGGGAGGGGAACACTGAAGCTTTCTTT. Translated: CASSVGEGNTEAFF.

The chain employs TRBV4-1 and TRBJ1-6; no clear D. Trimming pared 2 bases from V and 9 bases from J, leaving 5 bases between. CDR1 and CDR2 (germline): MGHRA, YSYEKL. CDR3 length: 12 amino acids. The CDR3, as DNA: TGCGCCAGCAGCCAACCAGTTTCACCCCTCCACTTT. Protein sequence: CASSQPVSPLHF.

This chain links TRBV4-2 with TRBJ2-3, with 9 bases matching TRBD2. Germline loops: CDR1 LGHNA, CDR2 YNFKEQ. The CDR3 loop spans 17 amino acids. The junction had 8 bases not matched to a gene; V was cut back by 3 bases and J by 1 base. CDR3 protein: CASSQSSAGGGTDTQYF. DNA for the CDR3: TGTGCCAGCAGCCAGTCATCAGCGGGAGGAGGCACAGATACGCAGTATTTT.

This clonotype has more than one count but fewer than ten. CDR3: CSLKGSGLYNEQFF. DNA of the CDR3: TGCAGCCTTAAAGGGTCGGGCCTCTACAATGAGCAGTTCTTC. The rearrangement uses TRBV29-1 and TRBJ2-1, with unresolved D. The CDR3 is made up of 14 amino acids. With 8 bases removed from V and 3 bases from J, the gap between germline ends came to 17 bases. The V gene's germline CDR1 is SQVTM and CDR2 ANQGSEA.

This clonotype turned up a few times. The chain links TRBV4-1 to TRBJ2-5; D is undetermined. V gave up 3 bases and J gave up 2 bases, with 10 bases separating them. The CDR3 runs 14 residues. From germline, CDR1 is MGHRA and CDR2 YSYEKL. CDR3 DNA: TGCGCCAGCAGCCAGACGACGATACAAGAGACCCAGTACTTC. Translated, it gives CASSQTTIQETQYF.

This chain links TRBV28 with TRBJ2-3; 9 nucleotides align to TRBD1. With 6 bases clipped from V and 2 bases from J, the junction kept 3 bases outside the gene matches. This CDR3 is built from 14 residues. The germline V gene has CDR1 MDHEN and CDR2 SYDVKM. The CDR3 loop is CASRRTGATDTQYF. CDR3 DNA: TGTGCCAGCAGGAGGACAGGGGCCACAGATACGCAGTATTTT.

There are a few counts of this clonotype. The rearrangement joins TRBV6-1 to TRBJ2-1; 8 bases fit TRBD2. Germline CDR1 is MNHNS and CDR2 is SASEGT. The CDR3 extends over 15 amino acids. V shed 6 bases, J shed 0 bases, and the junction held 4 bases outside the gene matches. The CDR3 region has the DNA TGTGCCAGCAGGATAAGCGGGAGCTCCTACAATGAGCAGTTCTTC. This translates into CASRISGSSYNEQFF.

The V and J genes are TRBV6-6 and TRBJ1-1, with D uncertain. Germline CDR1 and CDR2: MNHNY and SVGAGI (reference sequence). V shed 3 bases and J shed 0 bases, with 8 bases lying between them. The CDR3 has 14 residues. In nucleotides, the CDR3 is TGTGCCAGCAGTTATGACATTCTGAACACTGAAGCTTTCTTT. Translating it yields CASSYDILNTEAFF.

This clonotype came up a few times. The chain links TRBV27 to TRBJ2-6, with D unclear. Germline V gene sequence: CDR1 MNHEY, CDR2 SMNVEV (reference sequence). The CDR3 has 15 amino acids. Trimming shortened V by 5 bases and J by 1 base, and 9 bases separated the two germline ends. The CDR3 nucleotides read TGTGCCAGCAGTAGTAGCCTGTCTGGGGCCAACGTCCTGACTTTC. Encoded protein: CASSSSLSGANVLTF.

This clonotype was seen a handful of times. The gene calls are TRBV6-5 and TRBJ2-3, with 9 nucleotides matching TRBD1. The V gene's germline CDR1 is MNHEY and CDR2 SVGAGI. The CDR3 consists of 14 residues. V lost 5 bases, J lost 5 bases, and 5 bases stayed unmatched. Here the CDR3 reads CASSTQGAGDTQYF. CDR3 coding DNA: TGTGCCAGCAGTACACAGGGGGCAGGAGATACGCAGTATTTT.

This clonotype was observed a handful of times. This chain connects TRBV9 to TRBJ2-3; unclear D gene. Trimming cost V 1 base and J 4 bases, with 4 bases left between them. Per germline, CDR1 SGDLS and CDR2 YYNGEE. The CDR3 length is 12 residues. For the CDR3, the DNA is TGTGCCAGCAGCGTAAACTCAGATACGCAGTATTTT. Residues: CASSVNSDTQYF.

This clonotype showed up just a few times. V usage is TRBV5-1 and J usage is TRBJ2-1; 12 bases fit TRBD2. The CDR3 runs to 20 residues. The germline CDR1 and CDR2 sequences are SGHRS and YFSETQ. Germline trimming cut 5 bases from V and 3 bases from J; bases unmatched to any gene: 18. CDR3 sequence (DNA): TGCGCCAGCAGATTTACCCGCTTCCTAGCGGGAGGGCCACTCTACAATGAGCAGTTCTTC. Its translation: CASRFTRFLAGGPLYNEQFF.

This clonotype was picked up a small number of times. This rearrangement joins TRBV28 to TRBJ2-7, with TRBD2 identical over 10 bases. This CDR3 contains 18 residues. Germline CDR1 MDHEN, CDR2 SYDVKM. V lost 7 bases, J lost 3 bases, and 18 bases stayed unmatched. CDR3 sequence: CASISPGTASSGSYEQYF. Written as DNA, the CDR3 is TGTGCCAGCATTTCCCCCGGGACCGCTTCTAGCGGGAGCTACGAGCAGTACTTC. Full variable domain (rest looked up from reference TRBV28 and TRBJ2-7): DVKVTQSSRYLVKRTGEKVFLECVQDMDHENMFWYRQDPGLGLRLIYFSYDVKMKEKGDIPEGYSVSREKKERFSLILESASTNQTSMYLCASISPGTASSGSYEQYFGPGTRLTVT.

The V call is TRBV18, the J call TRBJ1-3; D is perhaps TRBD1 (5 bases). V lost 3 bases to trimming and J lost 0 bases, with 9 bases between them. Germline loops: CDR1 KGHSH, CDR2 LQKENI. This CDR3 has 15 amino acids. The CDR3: CASSPRQLSGNTIYF. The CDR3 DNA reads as TGTGCCAGCTCACCGCGACAGCTCTCTGGAAACACCATATATTTT.

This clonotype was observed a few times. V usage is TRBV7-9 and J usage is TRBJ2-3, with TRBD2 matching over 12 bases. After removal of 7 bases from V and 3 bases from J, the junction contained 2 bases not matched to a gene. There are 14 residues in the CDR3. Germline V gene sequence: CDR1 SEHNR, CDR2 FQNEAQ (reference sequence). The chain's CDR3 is CASMTSGSTDTQYF. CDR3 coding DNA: TGTGCCAGCATGACTAGCGGGAGTACAGATACGCAGTATTTT.